The entry that follows covers one T cell receptor (beta chain) sequence. These data originate in a study of technical replicates of blood from a few donors. The assay was immunoSEQ multiplex PCR, and TCRdb's table has in-frame clones only and misses some. Here the sample spans 82,000 or so clones, 96% being singletons. Looked up from germline, CDR1 is MDHEN and CDR2 is SYDVKM. The CDR3 is 18 residues long. V lost 6 bases and J lost 6; bases outside the gene matches: 18. Sample: T cells isolated from PBMCs. The source of this sequence is a human donor in good health. The chain carries TRBV28 and TRBJ2-3; TRBD2 agrees at 10 bases. The chain's CDR3 is CASSRRFGQREGRDTQYF. The CDR3, as DNA: TGTGCCAGCAGCCGGCGGTTTGGCCAGCGGGAGGGCCGGGATACGCAGTATTTT.